This T cell receptor (beta chain) stems from a study of shared clonotypes between healthy human individuals (dated by TCRdb to about 2020). Broadly, across the study: The cohort included a few men and a couple of women between 18 and 49 years of age. For each donor, CD4 naive and CD4 memory were each given three plates, CD8 naive was given two plates, and CD8 memory was given one plate. To estimate repertoire size and how much clonotypes are shared between individuals, the study performed deep sequencing of blood TCR repertoires from 4 to 6 healthy adults. Different laboratories and diverse techniques were used to prepare libraries and sequence TCR repertoires, to increase sequencing depth and limit assay-specific biases. Leukapheresis yielded between about 0.85 and 9 billion PBMCs per donor.

Here is what the overall study found, with its caveats: When several donors were compared, the shared fraction of clonotypes was 5% to 6.5% for naive CD4, more than 3% for naive CD8, roughly 2.5% for memory CD4, and around 0.4% for memory CD8. Larger estimated clonotype richness was generally found for naive subsets than for memory subsets. The genetic and exposure-history diversity represented was limited by the small number of donors. Pairwise subsampling indicated that sequencing depth was expected to affect the degree of clonotype sharing among donors. Higher generation probabilities were observed for clonotypes shared by all four sorted-subset donors than for non-shared clonotypes. Sampling was restricted to blood, and TCR repertoires in tissues likely differ from the TCR repertoires found in blood. Incomplete sequencing was indicated by rarefaction of sorted-subset datasets, despite the large sequencing depth.

The donors were healthy, HIV-negative adults with no recently reported acute infections or vaccinations. Every donor was a Caucasian adult living in Nashville, Tennessee, USA. CD4+ T cells were enriched by magnetic negative selection, after which naive cells were positively selected on CD45RA and the negative fraction was taken as the memory subset. Blood was collected by leukapheresis, and PBMCs were isolated by Ficoll-Histopaque density gradient centrifugation and then cryopreserved in liquid nitrogen vapor phase. Analytical flow cytometry was used to check the purity and quantity of each magnetically sorted T cell population. From each sorted fraction, genomic DNA was isolated and quantified by UV absorbance on a Nanodrop 2000c. Comment on this clone: Its antigen is unknown. Per-nucleotide qualities are absent, and no much larger clonotype sits a single base away.

Using the deep immunoSEQ assay, TCR CDR3 regions were amplified from genomic DNA by multiplex PCR. Extracted genomic DNA from each cell subset was distributed evenly across all wells of several immunoSEQ 96-well plates, and each plate was treated as a replicate. For sorted subsets, each replicate PCR was loaded with roughly 190 ng genomic DNA, equivalent to about 30,000 T cell genomes. The purified libraries were quantified using a Qubit 3.0 fluorometer, sized with a Bioanalyzer 2100, and then quantified again using the KAPA Library Quantification kit. Every immunoSEQ 96-well plate was sequenced on a separate single-read 150-cycle Illumina NextSeq 550 flow cell. In the source study's methods: Because the immunoSEQ output held only junctional sequences and lacked quality scores, the filtering could not match the filtering applied to full-length reads. To assign V/J genes and CDR3, sequences were annotated using PyIR, a Python wrapper for IgBLAST v1.9, with IMGT germline references. Reads were filtered out if the reads had weak V/J assignments (E-value above 1e-6), no CDR3, stop codons, out-of-frame junctions, or ambiguous translated residues. V3J clonotypes were defined as sequences sharing an identical inferred V gene, J gene, and CDR3 amino acid sequence. Percentage overlap between repertoires was computed as shared unique clonotypes divided by the size of the smaller repertoire. RTK rarefaction, the Chao1 estimator, and Recon v2.1 estimates of unobserved clonotypes were used to assess repertoire richness. OLGA was used to compute generation probabilities for all TCRbeta clonotypes that the gDNA method yielded from a few donors. This is the immuneACCESS table as TCRdb keeps it, with only in-frame sequences that have V and J called. A part of the clones is gone; compared with another copy, unresolved V genes explain less than half, and the rest is unexplained. The DNA gave D and trimming, while V, J and clone size come from that table. A total of approximately 2.4 million clones appear in this sample, more than 90% of them only once. 0.1% to 0.15% of the sample is in the top ten clones.

Based on the germline V gene, the CDR1 and CDR2 sequences are MNHNS and SASEGT. Counted from cysteine to phenylalanine, this CDR3 has 15 amino acids. Only the CDR3 region is kept as DNA, spanning 45 bases read in frame from base 1. At the junction V is shortened by 2 bases and J by 0 bases, with 11 bases in between. The V and J genes are TRBV6-1 and TRBJ2-7; the D gene assignment is perhaps TRBD1 or TRBD2, with each matching 5 bases. The material sequenced was naive CD4+ T cells sorted from blood. The sample's cell subset or site label, decoded: CD45RA+ positively selected. This TCR was recovered from a man aged 18 to 30 in good health. The CDR3 loop reads CASSEYGDPSYEQYF. The bases are TGTGCCAGCAGTGAATACGGGGACCCCTCCTACGAGCAGTACTTC.